These 2 T cell receptor beta chains originate from one sample sequenced in a study of blood T cell repertoires in COVID-19 (dated by TCRdb to about 2020). Receptor amplification or capture employed the immunoSEQ multiplex PCR assay. This immuneACCESS table, as held by TCRdb, lists in-frame sequences with V and J called but not all clones. Of the missing ones, under half trace to an unresolved V gene in checked studies; the others have no known cause. The sample table records approximately 170,000 clones; under 95% of these occur just once. Of the sample, about 18% is held by the ten largest clones. Sequenced material: peripheral blood. The receptor set was obtained from a man aged 55 to 70 with active or convalescent COVID-19.

The chain recombines TRBV19 with TRBJ2-7; 8 bases are a match to TRBD2. J was trimmed by 5 bases and V by 0 bases; bases with no gene match: 6. This CDR3 region has 15 residues. CDR1 and CDR2 from the germline V gene are LNHDA and SQIVND (reference sequence). This chain's CDR3 is CASSIESGGLNEQYF. CDR3 in DNA: TGTGCCAGTAGTATAGAAAGCGGGGGTCTAAACGAGCAGTACTTC.

This chain links TRBV7-8 with TRBJ1-4; 8 bases match TRBD1. V gave up 5 bases and J gave up 0 bases; unmatched junction bases: 8. CDR1 is SGHVS, CDR2 FQNEAQ, per germline. The CDR3 has 17 amino acids. Here the CDR3 reads CASSAGQALATNEKLFF. CDR3 DNA sequence: TGTGCCAGCAGCGCGGGACAGGCCCTTGCAACTAATGAAAAACTGTTTTTT.